This record concerns one T cell receptor beta chain sequence. The CDR3 is 14 amino acids. This specimen comes from a study of blood T cell repertoires in COVID-19. The protocol was immunoSEQ multiplex PCR, while the TCRdb copy is restricted to in-frame clones and leaves out a portion. The sample carries approximately 150,000 clones, 75% to 90% recorded once. Sequencing was performed on peripheral blood. The TCR was taken from a woman aged 55-69 years with active COVID-19. V gene TRBV21-1 combines with J gene TRBJ2-2; TRBD2 reflects the table's D call only, with no check against the DNA. TRBV21-1 is a listed pseudogene. The CDR3 sequence: CASTLSGGTGELFF. Written as DNA, the CDR3 is TGTGCCAGCACTCTATCGGGGGGGACCGGGGAGCTGTTTTTT.